Reported below is one T cell receptor beta chain. The antigen remains unidentified. This sample was included in a study of CD8+CD57+ T cells in acquired aplastic anemia. Study background: Average DNA yield from sorted CD4+ and CD8+ cells was approximately 3 ug.

The use of genomic DNA as template underpinned the TCR beta VDJ and CDR3 profiling. Each CDR3 protein gets one entry after TCRdb re-called the reads with MiXCR. The sample holds 200,000 or so distinct CDR3 sequences; about half are singletons and the top ten take 20%. Patients selected for sequencing had displayed CD8+CD57+ cell expansion by flow cytometry. Overall study findings and caveats: Patients did not significantly differ from controls in CD8+ Simpson's diversity. Roughly 27 shared CD8+ CDR3s appeared highly expressed within patients' immunodominant clones.

The sample was sorted CD4+, CD8+, or CD8+CD57+ T cells (not recorded which) from PBMCs. The clonotype comes from a human donor with aplastic anemia.

This CDR3 is CASSERRGGDSPLHF. For the CDR3, the DNA is TGTGCCAGCAGTGAAAGAAGGGGCGGGGATTCACCCCTCCACTTT. This rearrangement joins TRBV2 to TRBJ1-6; D perhaps matches TRBD1 (5 bases). The CDR3 consists of 15 residues. The V end lost 2 bases, the J end lost 8 bases, and 13 bases lay between the germline ends. The V gene's germline CDR1 is SNHLY and CDR2 FYNNEI.